This is a list of T cell receptor beta chains from one sample in a study of T-cell memory formation after mild COVID-19. Each CDR3 protein gets one entry after TCRdb re-called the 5' RACE reads with MiXCR. The data hold 25,000 to 35,000 distinct CDR3 sequences, with around 6.8% observed a single time. Sequencing input: PBMCs or a T cell subset sorted from them (not recorded which). The receptor source for this set is an adult woman who had mild COVID-19 (a few samples of this study predate the infection). Cell type and time point are not known. CDR3s include the opening cysteine and the closing phenylalanine or tryptophan. A D gene is named only where the DNA matches it firmly. Part of the rows lack a size; the others show once, few, many or a class for expanded clones.

d_call,j_call,v_call,clone_size,cdr3_nt,cdr3_aa
-,TRBJ2-1,TRBV7-3,-,TGTGCCAGCAGCTTAAGGAGGGGGGCCGTCAATGAGCAGTTCTTC,CASSLRRGAVNEQFF
-,TRBJ2-1,TRBV20-1,many,TGCAGTGCTAGTTACGCCCGGGGTGAGCAGTTCTTC,CSASYARGEQFF
TRBD1,TRBJ1-5,TRBV6-2/TRBV6-3,many,TGTGCCAGCAGTTACGTGGGACAGGGGCGGATTAGCAATCAGCCCCAGCATTTT,CASSYVGQGRISNQPQHF
TRBD1,TRBJ2-1,TRBV23-1,many,TGCGCCAGCAGTCAATCGCCGCCCTCCGGGACAGGGGTCAATGAGCAGTTCTTC,CASSQSPPSGTGVNEQFF
-,TRBJ2-3,TRBV19,many,TGTGCCAGTAGTATAGATCCCCGGGCCACAGATACGCAGTATTTT,CASSIDPRATDTQYF
TRBD1,TRBJ2-5,TRBV23-1,many,TGCGCCAGACAGGTGGGACAGGAAAACCAAGAGACCCAGTACTTC,CARQVGQENQETQYF
-,TRBJ2-2,TRBV12-3/TRBV12-4,many,TGTGCCAGCAGTTTTCTGGGCGTTGGGCGTGTCACCGGGGAGCTGTTTTTT,CASSFLGVGRVTGELFF
-,TRBJ1-2,TRBV5-1,many,TGCGCCAGCAGCACGGACGGAGACTATGGCTACACCTTC,CASSTDGDYGYTF
-,TRBJ1-5,TRBV7-2,many,TGTGCCAGCAGCTTAGCGGGCCAAGTCAATCAGCCCCAGCATTTT,CASSLAGQVNQPQHF
-,TRBJ2-1,TRBV7-3,-,TGTGCCAGCAGCTTACCCCCCGGGCTGTTCTTC,CASSLPPGLFF
TRBD2,TRBJ2-5,TRBV7-9,many,TGTGCCAGCAGCTTAGGGACTAGCGGGGGCCAAGAGACCCAGTACTTC,CASSLGTSGGQETQYF
-,TRBJ1-4,TRBV6-9,many,TGTGCCAGCAGTAGCGGGGAAAAACTGTTTTTT,CASSSGEKLFF
-,TRBJ2-7,TRBV7-9,many,TGTGCCAGCAGCTTATCCCAGCGCCCCGAGCAGTACTTC,CASSLSQRPEQYF
-,TRBJ2-4,TRBV21-1,many,TGTGCCAGCAGCAAGGCGTCGGCGGCCAAAAACATTCAGTACTTC,CASSKASAAKNIQYF
TRBD2,TRBJ2-2,TRBV30,many,TGTGCCTGGAGGCGGACTAGCGGCCGGGGGAACACCGGGGAGCTGTTTTTT,CAWRRTSGRGNTGELFF
-,TRBJ2-1,TRBV12-5,few,TGTGCTAGTGGTTTGGAAAGGGAGCAGTTCTTC,CASGLEREQFF
-,TRBJ2-2,TRBV5-4,many,TGTGCCAGCAGCCAAGTGAACACCGGGGAGCTGTTTTTT,CASSQVNTGELFF
TRBD1,TRBJ2-1,TRBV18,many,TGTGCCAGCTCCCTCGGACAGGATTCTTATGAGCAGTTCTTC,CASSLGQDSYEQFF
TRBD2,TRBJ2-7,TRBV6-6,-,TGTGCCAGCAGTTACTCGGGACTAGCAACCGACGAGCAGTACTTC,CASSYSGLATDEQYF
-,TRBJ2-7,TRBV7-9,medium-sized,TGTGCCAGCAGCTTAGAAATCGCTGCCTACGAGCAGTACTTC,CASSLEIAAYEQYF
-,TRBJ2-7,TRBV9,many,TGTGCCAGCAGCGCGGGCAATGAGGTCTACGAGCAGTACTTC,CASSAGNEVYEQYF
-,TRBJ2-1,TRBV9,many,TGTGCCAGCAGCGTAGATACGGACAATGAGCAGTTCTTC,CASSVDTDNEQFF
-,TRBJ2-2,TRBV7-9,many,TGTGCCAGCAGCCCTCAGGGGTTAACCGGGGAGCTGTTTTTT,CASSPQGLTGELFF
TRBD1,TRBJ2-6,TRBV18,many,TGTGCCAGCTCACTTCGGACAGGAGCTCTCTCTGGGGCCAACGTCCTGACTTTC,CASSLRTGALSGANVLTF
-,TRBJ2-1,TRBV5-1,many,TGCGCCAGCATGGCTTGGGGCGCTTACAATGAGCAGTTCTTC,CASMAWGAYNEQFF
-,TRBJ1-1,TRBV11-2,many,TGTGCCAGCACCCAGACAGCGACCTCGAACACTGAAGCTTTCTTT,CASTQTATSNTEAFF
TRBD1,TRBJ1-1,TRBV6-5,many,TGTGCCAGCAGCCCATCCGGGACAGGGGGCCGTCGAGCTTTCTTT,CASSPSGTGGRRAFF
-,TRBJ1-2,TRBV3-1,many,TGTGCCACCCATTCTGGAGGGAATGGCTACACCTTC,CATHSGGNGYTF
-,TRBJ1-1,TRBV5-1,medium-sized,TGCGCCAGCCGAGTCGATCAGAACACTGAAGCTTTCTTT,CASRVDQNTEAFF
-,TRBJ2-7,TRBV20-1,many,TGCAGTGCTATGGTGTGGGTAACCTCCTACGAGCAGTACTTC,CSAMVWVTSYEQYF
-,TRBJ1-6,TRBV20-1,many,TGCAGTGCACCCAACAGGGTCTATAATTCACCCCTCCACTTT,CSAPNRVYNSPLHF
TRBD1,TRBJ2-7,TRBV2,many,TGTGCCAGCACCAGGGACAGGGGTTCCTACGAGCAGTACTTC,CASTRDRGSYEQYF
-,TRBJ1-6,TRBV24-1,many,TGTGCCACCATGGCAGGCCTCGATTCACCCCTCCACTTT,CATMAGLDSPLHF
-,TRBJ2-2,TRBV10-2,many,TGCGCCAGCAGTAGTGAAGGGTTGTCCGGGGAGCTGTTTTTT,CASSSEGLSGELFF
TRBD1,TRBJ1-1,TRBV2,many,TGTGCCAGCAGAGCGGACAGGGGGAACACTGAAGCTTTCTTT,CASRADRGNTEAFF
TRBD2,TRBJ2-1,TRBV4-3,many,TGCGCCAGCAGCCAAGATAGAGGGGGTAGCGGGAGGAATGAGCAGTTCTTC,CASSQDRGGSGRNEQFF
TRBD1,TRBJ1-5,TRBV30,many,TGTGCCTGGAGCCCCGACAGGGCTAGCAATCAGCCCCAGCATTTT,CAWSPDRASNQPQHF
-,TRBJ2-1,TRBV6-5,-,TGTGCCAGCAGGCGAGACCCGCTGTGGTTCTTC,CASRRDPLWFF
TRBD1,TRBJ2-5,TRBV13,many,TGTGCCAGCAGCTTGGGACAGGGCTTCCCAGAGACCCAGTACTTC,CASSLGQGFPETQYF
TRBD1,TRBJ1-2,TRBV5-6,many,TGTGCCAGCAGCTTGGCCCCGGGACAGGGCAGGAGTTTTTATGGCTACACCTTC,CASSLAPGQGRSFYGYTF
TRBD1,TRBJ1-1,TRBV5-1,many,TGCGCCAGCAGTGGACAGGGTTCGGGGAACACTGAAGCTTTCTTT,CASSGQGSGNTEAFF
-,TRBJ2-5,TRBV4-1,many,TGCGCCAGCAGCCAGACAGGATACGAAGAGACCCAGTACTTC,CASSQTGYEETQYF
-,TRBJ1-2,TRBV2,many,TGTGCCAGCAGCGATAGACAGTACTATGGCTACACCTTC,CASSDRQYYGYTF
-,TRBJ2-2,TRBV7-3,many,TGTGCCAGCAGCTTAGGGGGACTGACGAACACCGGGGAGCTGTTTTTT,CASSLGGLTNTGELFF
-,TRBJ2-7,TRBV15,many,TGTGCCACCAAGGCAGGGTGGTCCTACGAGCAGTACTTC,CATKAGWSYEQYF
TRBD1,TRBJ1-2,TRBV7-3,many,TGTGCCAGCAGCGGACAGGTGGACTATGGCTACACCTTC,CASSGQVDYGYTF
-,TRBJ2-5,TRBV4-1,many,TGCGCCAGCAGCCAAGTCGGCGGGGGCGGGGGTCGGGAGACCCAGTACTTC,CASSQVGGGGGRETQYF
TRBD1,TRBJ2-1,TRBV4-3,many,TGCGCCAGCAGCCAAGAACGGACAGGGGGGTTGGATGAGCAGTTCTTC,CASSQERTGGLDEQFF
TRBD2,TRBJ2-1,TRBV25-1,many,TGTGCCAGCAGTGAAGCTTTAGCGGGAGCGAATGAGCAGTTCTTC,CASSEALAGANEQFF
TRBD2,TRBJ2-3,TRBV20-1,many,TGCAGTGCCGCCCTCAGCGGGGGGGCCGGCACAGATACGCAGTATTTT,CSAALSGGAGTDTQYF
-,TRBJ2-7,TRBV2,many,TGTGCCAGCAGTGAGAGGTGGGCTTCGAGCTCCTACGAGCAGTACTTC,CASSERWASSSYEQYF
-,TRBJ2-2,TRBV12-3/TRBV12-4,many,TGTGCCAGCAGTTTATGGGGGAGTGGAACCGGGGAGCTGTTTTTT,CASSLWGSGTGELFF
TRBD1,TRBJ1-2,TRBV10-3,many,TGTGCCATCAGTGAGTCCGATCCGGGACAGGGTAGTGGCTACACCTTC,CAISESDPGQGSGYTF
TRBD2,TRBJ2-3,TRBV4-2,many,TGTGCCAGCAGCCAAGACCTAGCGGGTGGTCCAGATACGCAGTATTTT,CASSQDLAGGPDTQYF
-,TRBJ2-2,TRBV2,many,TGTGCCAGCAGTTGGATTCCTACGAACACCGGGGAGCTGTTTTTT,CASSWIPTNTGELFF
-,TRBJ1-2,TRBV25-1,many,TGTGCCAGCAGTGATCGGGGGGATGGCTACACCTTC,CASSDRGDGYTF
TRBD2,TRBJ2-3,TRBV2,many,TGTGCCAGCAGTGAGGGGATAGCGGGAGGACCAGATACGCAGTATTTT,CASSEGIAGGPDTQYF
TRBD1,TRBJ1-3,TRBV12-3/TRBV12-4,many,TGTGCCAGCAGATCCACAGGGGAAAACACCATATATTTT,CASRSTGENTIYF
-,TRBJ1-1,TRBV19,many,TGTGCCAGTACCCCATTCAGGGGCCCGAACACTGAAGCTTTCTTT,CASTPFRGPNTEAFF
-,TRBJ1-3,TRBV3-1,-,TGTGCCAGCAGCCAAGGTCGGGGAAACACCATATATTTT,CASSQGRGNTIYF